This TCR beta chain was documented in a study of blood T cell repertoires in COVID-19. Background on the study: Material from acute and convalescent COVID-19 was sourced from the United States, Italy and Spain.

This clone was observed a few times. Methods used by the authors: From reference gene primer amplification, estimates of nucleated cell counts were derived. The table came from immunoSEQ multiplex PCR; TCRdb's copy has only in-frame clones and leaves some out. That table is the source of V, J and clone size, and D and trimming were worked out from the DNA. Of 250,000 to 350,000 clones in the sample, roughly 86% were seen once. V was trimmed by 3 bases and J by 8 bases, leaving 10 bases between them. This CDR3 is 13 amino acids long. This TCR came from a man between 18 and 29 years old with active or convalescent COVID-19. Material for sequencing was peripheral blood. The chain employs TRBV12-3 or TRBV12-4 and TRBJ1-4, with D unresolved. CDR3 amino acids: CASSFQVEEKLFF. The CDR3 coding sequence is TGTGCCAGCAGTTTTCAGGTAGAAGAAAAACTGTTTTTT.